This TCR beta chain appears in the sequencing data of a study of regulatory T cells in long-lasting Graves disease. Study-wide findings and caveats: Having few samples may have compromised the accuracy.

CDR3-region Arm-PCR and iRepertoire HTBI primers produced the TCR beta libraries. Under the authors' procedure: Identified segments across samples numbered about 60 TRBV and roughly 15 TRBJ. A single record per CDR3 protein comes from TCRdb applying MiXCR to the multiplex PCR reads. TCRdb's processing, not the authors' own work, is the source of the V and J calls. The top ten clones hold around 17% of a sample with 410,000 or so distinct CDR3 sequences, about 16% of them seen once. Looked up from germline, CDR1 is DFQATT and CDR2 is SNEGSKA (reference sequence). Trimming took off 8 bases at V and 2 bases at J, with 20 bases between the two ends. This CDR3 is 15 amino acids long. Stated time point: newly diagnosed GD, antithyroid drugs for less than 3 months. PBMCs were the source of the RNA used for TCR sequencing. American Thyroid Association guidelines defined how Graves' disease was diagnosed. This clonotype was seen many times. Its antigen remains unknown.

These sequences were also reported in another study, on T cells in Graves' hyperthyroidism and ophthalmopathy. That work adds: Hyperthyroidism had been newly diagnosed in patients aged 18 to 65, and its duration was under 2 months.

The source is a woman in her thirties with Graves disease. V and J are TRBV20-1 and TRBJ2-3, with D perhaps TRBD2 (6 bases). Specimen: peripheral blood mononuclear cells (PBMCs), collected at new diagnosis, from a patient treated with antithyroid drugs. The CDR3 sequence: CSTDITAGSTDTQYF. The CDR3 coding sequence is TGCAGTACAGACATCACCGCGGGATCCACAGATACGCAGTATTTT.